This T cell receptor (beta chain) was documented in a study of T-cell reconstitution after alpha-beta-depleted transplantation in children. The V gene lost 0 bases and the J gene lost 7 bases, with 12 bases spanning the gap. Germline CDR1 and CDR2: SGHTA and FQGNSA. The CDR3 is 14 residues long. This clonotype was detected a few times. Construction of the TCRbeta library involved unique molecular identifiers. TCRdb re-called the PCR reads with MiXCR, one entry per CDR3 protein. The sample lists over 200,000 distinct CDR3 sequences; roughly a tenth were seen once. The starting material was PBMCs from the stem cell graft donor, obtained from the stem cell graft. The clonotype was recovered from a human donor who donated a stem cell graft to a child with acute lymphoblastic leukemia. The V gene is TRBV7-2, the J gene TRBJ1-1; no clear D gene. The CDR3 protein is CASSLAVGRYEAFF. The CDR3 nucleotides read TGTGCCAGCAGCTTAGCCGTCGGACGGTATGAAGCTTTCTTT.